This record looks at one T cell receptor (beta chain) sequence and its context. Its antigen remains unidentified. Produced via immunoSEQ multiplex PCR; TCRdb's table is partial and in-frame only. The repertoire holds some 2.1 million clones, with about 94% as singletons. The CDR3 spans 15 residues. V lost 4 bases to trimming and J lost 0 bases, with 10 bases between them. Germline V gene sequence: CDR1 LGHNA, CDR2 YSLEER. This sample is drawn from a study of shared clonotypes between healthy human individuals. Study overall: Aged 18 to 49, the donors were two women and a few men.

Study results and caveats: Collection of samples was limited to blood; tissue repertoires likely differ.

Naive CD8 populations comprised CD45RO-negative cells positively selected for CCR7, excluding terminally differentiated effector memory CD45RA+ cells. Sequencing was done on a sample of naive CD8+ T cells sorted from blood. The chain joins TRBV4-3 to TRBJ1-5; D ambiguous. This receptor was obtained from a man aged 18 to 29 in good health. Here the CDR3 reads CASSRIYDSNQPQHF. CDR3 sequence (DNA): TGCGCCAGCAGCCGAATCTACGATAGCAATCAGCCCCAGCATTTT.